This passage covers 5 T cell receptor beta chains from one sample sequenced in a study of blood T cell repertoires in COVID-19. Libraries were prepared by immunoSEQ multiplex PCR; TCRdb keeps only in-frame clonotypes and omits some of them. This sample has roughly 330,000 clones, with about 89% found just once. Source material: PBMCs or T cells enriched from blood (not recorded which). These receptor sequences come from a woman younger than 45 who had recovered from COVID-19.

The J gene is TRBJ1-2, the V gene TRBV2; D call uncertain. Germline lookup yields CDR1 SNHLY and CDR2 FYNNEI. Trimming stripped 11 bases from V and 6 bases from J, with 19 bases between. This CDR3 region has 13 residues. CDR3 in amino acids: CAGRPGKADGYTF. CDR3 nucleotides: TGTGCCGGTCGACCGGGTAAAGCGGATGGCTACACCTTC.

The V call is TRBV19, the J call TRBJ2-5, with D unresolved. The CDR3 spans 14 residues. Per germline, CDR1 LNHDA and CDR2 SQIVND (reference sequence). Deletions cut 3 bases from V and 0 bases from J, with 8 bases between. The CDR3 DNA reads TGTGCCAGTAGTATTGGTGCGTACCAAGAGACCCAGTACTTC. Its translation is CASSIGAYQETQYF.

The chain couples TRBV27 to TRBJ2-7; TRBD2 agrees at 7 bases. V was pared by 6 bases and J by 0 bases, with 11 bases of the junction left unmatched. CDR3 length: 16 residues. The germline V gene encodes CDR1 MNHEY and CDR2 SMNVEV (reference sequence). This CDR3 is CASRSLAGVSSYEQYF. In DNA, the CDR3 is TGTGCCAGCAGGTCCCTCGCGGGGGTAAGCTCCTACGAGCAGTACTTC.

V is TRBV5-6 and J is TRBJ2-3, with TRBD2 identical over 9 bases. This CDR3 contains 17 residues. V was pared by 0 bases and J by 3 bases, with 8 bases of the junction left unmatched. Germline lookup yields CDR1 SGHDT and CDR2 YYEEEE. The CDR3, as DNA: TGTGCCAGCAGCTTGGTGAAGCGGCGGGGGGGGACAGATACGCAGTATTTT. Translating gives CASSLVKRRGGTDTQYF.

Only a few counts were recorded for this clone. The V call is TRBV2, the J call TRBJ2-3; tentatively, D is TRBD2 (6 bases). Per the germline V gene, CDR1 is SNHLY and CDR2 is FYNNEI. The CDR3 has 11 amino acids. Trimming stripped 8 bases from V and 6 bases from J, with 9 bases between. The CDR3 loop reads CASPSGDTQYF. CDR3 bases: TGTGCCAGCCCCAGCGGGGATACGCAGTATTTT.